This T cell receptor (beta chain) was sequenced in a study of cytomegalovirus exposure and HLA in healthy donors. Study information: About 180 million T cells yielded approximately 100 million unique TCR beta sequences, as an earlier analysis found.

CDR3 length: 18 amino acids. V was shortened by 2 bases and J by 5 bases, with 20 bases between the two germline ends. Germline V gene data show CDR1 as SGHRS and CDR2 as YFSETQ. This clone has a handful of counts. The primer mix had 60 Vbeta and 13 Jbeta primers. Some clones are missing from TCRdb's copy, which holds only in-frame ones; the method was immunoSEQ multiplex PCR. The repertoire holds about 120,000 clones, with over 6.5% as singletons. This receptor was obtained from a woman in her thirties or forties in good health and CMV-seropositive. The chain combines TRBV5-1 with TRBJ1-6; D possibly corresponds to TRBD1 (5 bases). Sequenced input: PBMCs. The CDR3 is CASSLQVARHTNNSPLHF. CDR3 sequence (DNA): TGCGCCAGCAGCTTACAGGTGGCGAGACACACCAATAATTCACCCCTCCACTTT.